These 21 T cell receptor beta chains originate from one sample sequenced in a study of cytomegalovirus exposure and HLA in healthy donors. In the PCR, 60 Vbeta and 13 Jbeta primers were used. Sequencing used immunoSEQ multiplex PCR; TCRdb keeps in-frame clones, though not all of them. The sample lists roughly 180,000 clones, approximately 80% occurring once. The sample consisted of PBMCs. These TCRs come from a male donor in good health and CMV-seronegative.

V and J are TRBV30 and TRBJ2-7; 8 bases are shared with TRBD1. Trimming cost V 2 bases and J 12 bases; bases outside gene matches: 6. This CDR3 comprises 11 residues. Germline V gene lookup returns CDR1 GTSNPN and CDR2 SVGIG (reference sequence). The CDR3 reads CAWSQGAGGYF. DNA for the CDR3: TGTGCCTGGAGTCAGGGGGCGGGTGGGTACTTC.

CDR3: CASSFVQGALAGELFF. The CDR3 DNA sequence: TGCGCCAGCAGCTTTGTACAGGGGGCCTTGGCCGGGGAGCTGTTTTTT. This chain joins TRBV5-1 and TRBJ2-2; 9 bases are a match to TRBD1. Germline CDR1 reads SGHRS; CDR2 reads YFSETQ. The CDR3 contains 16 residues. V gave up 2 bases and J gave up 6 bases; unmatched junction bases: 8.

This sequence joins TRBV20-1 and TRBJ1-1; D ambiguous. This CDR3 region has 11 residues. With 4 bases removed from V and 4 bases from J, the gap between germline ends came to 7 bases. Germline CDR1 reads DFQATT; CDR2 reads SNEGSKA (reference sequence). As DNA, the CDR3 is TGCAGTGCTATTCTCAGCACTGAAGCTTTCTTT. Amino acid sequence: CSAILSTEAFF.

V is TRBV14 and J is TRBJ1-2; 10 nucleotides agree with TRBD1. Trimming at V came to 6 bases and at J to 7 bases, leaving 5 bases not matched to a gene. The V gene's germline CDR1 is SGHDN and CDR2 FVKESK. This CDR3 comprises 13 residues. The CDR3: CASRGQGDSGYTF. In DNA, the CDR3 is TGTGCCAGCAGAGGACAGGGGGATTCTGGCTACACCTTC.

CDR3 residues: CASSHRDRVPYEQYF. The CDR3 DNA sequence: TGTGCCAGCAGCCACCGGGACAGGGTTCCCTACGAGCAGTACTTC. The rearrangement links TRBV28 to TRBJ2-7, with 9 bases matching TRBD1. Germline V CDR1 and CDR2: MDHEN, SYDVKM. V was clipped by 6 bases and J by 2 bases; unmatched bases: 8. CDR3 size: 15 residues. The full variable domain, with the rest looked up from reference TRBV28 and TRBJ2-7, is DVKVTQSSRYLVKRTGEKVFLECVQDMDHENMFWYRQDPGLGLRLIYFSYDVKMKEKGDIPEGYSVSREKKERFSLILESASTNQTSMYLCASSHRDRVPYEQYFGPGTRLTVT.

The chain links TRBV19 to TRBJ2-3, with 8 bases aligning to TRBD1. V lost 5 bases, J lost 0 bases, and 7 bases stayed unmatched. CDR1 is LNHDA and CDR2 is SQIVND in the germline V gene (reference sequence). The CDR3 runs 16 residues. CDR3 in DNA: TGTGCCAGTAGTCGCGACAGGGGCCGGAGCACAGATACGCAGTATTTT. This codes for CASSRDRGRSTDTQYF. Filled out from reference TRBV19 and TRBJ2-3, the complete variable domain reads DGGITQSPKYLFRKEGQNVTLSCEQNLNHDAMYWYRQDPGQGLRLIYYSQIVNDFQKGDIAEGYSVSREKKESFPLTVTSAQKNPTAFYLCASSRDRGRSTDTQYFGPGTRLTVL.

This chain joins TRBV5-4 and TRBJ1-1, with TRBD1 matching 7 bases. The germline V gene encodes CDR1 SGHNT and CDR2 YYREEE (reference sequence). Trimming took 3 bases from V and 1 from J; bases not matched to a gene: 15. The CDR3 consists of 18 residues. CDR3: CASSSASSPRTGNTEAFF. As DNA, the CDR3 is TGTGCCAGCAGCTCGGCGAGTTCCCCCCGGACAGGGAACACTGAAGCTTTCTTT.

This chain uses TRBV7-9 with TRBJ2-7, with D possibly matching TRBD1 (6 bases). V lost 2 bases, J lost 9 bases, and 20 bases lay in between. CDR3 size: 15 residues. CDR1 SEHNR and CDR2 FQNEAQ come from the germline V gene (reference sequence). Here the CDR3 DNA reads TGTGCCAGCAGCTTATCCGGGACACCCCCCAAGGTGCAGTACTTC. This sequence encodes CASSLSGTPPKVQYF.

This clone showed up just once. V is TRBV15 and J is TRBJ2-7; TRBD1 might be the D (6 bases). Germline V gene lookup returns CDR1 LNHNV and CDR2 YYDKDF (reference sequence). The V and J ends lost 0 bases and 2 bases respectively, with 11 bases between them. The length of the CDR3 is 15 residues. CDR3 in amino acids: CATSRDPDRAYEQYF. As DNA, the CDR3 is TGTGCCACCAGCAGAGATCCGGACAGAGCCTACGAGCAGTACTTC. Filled out from reference TRBV15 and TRBJ2-7, the complete variable domain reads DAMVIQNPRYQVTQFGKPVTLSCSQTLNHNVMYWYQQKSSQAPKLLFHYYDKDFNNEADTPDNFQSRRPNTSFCFLDIRSPGLGDTAMYLCATSRDPDRAYEQYFGPGTRLTVT.

This clone appeared a few times. The chain is built from TRBV6-5 and TRBJ2-4; TRBD1 matches at 7 bases. J lost 0 bases, V lost 6 bases, and 5 bases had no gene match. This CDR3 contains 15 residues. Germline CDR1 is MNHEY and CDR2 is SVGAGI. CDR3 protein: CASRGQNLAKNIQYF. CDR3 coding DNA: TGTGCCAGCAGGGGACAGAACTTAGCCAAAAACATTCAGTACTTC.

The J gene is TRBJ2-5, the V gene TRBV7-9; unclear D gene. The CDR3 has 14 residues. Trimming removed 2 bases at V and 2 bases at J, with 9 bases between. Germline V gene data show CDR1 as SEHNR and CDR2 as FQNEAQ (reference sequence). CDR3 loop: CASSLPSRQETQYF. CDR3 DNA: TGTGCCAGCAGCTTACCCTCCAGACAAGAGACCCAGTACTTC. The entire variable domain, with the rest obtained from reference TRBV7-9 and TRBJ2-5, is as follows: DTGVSQNPRHKITKRGQNVTFRCDPISEHNRLYWYRQTLGQGPEFLTYFQNEAQLEKSRLLSDRFSAERPKGSFSTLEIQRTEQGDSAMYLCASSLPSRQETQYFGPGTRLLVL.

The V call is TRBV27, the J call TRBJ2-3, with a possible D match to TRBD2 (6 bases). This CDR3 is built from 14 residues. Germline V CDR1 and CDR2: MNHEY, SMNVEV (reference sequence). The ends were cut back, 4 bases at V and 0 bases at J, with 8 bases in the middle. CDR3 in amino acids: CASSWGVSTDTQYF. In DNA form, the CDR3 reads TGTGCCAGCAGTTGGGGGGTGAGCACAGATACGCAGTATTTT.

This chain joins TRBV29-1 and TRBJ2-3; no reliable D call. This CDR3 has 11 amino acids. V shed 7 bases and J shed 5 bases, with 10 bases lying between them. Germline V CDR1 and CDR2: SQVTM, ANQGSEA. In DNA form, the CDR3 reads TGCAGCGCCCCCAGGCTAGATACGCAGTATTTT. Residues: CSAPRLDTQYF.

This sequence joins TRBV2 and TRBJ2-7; D unclear. From germline, CDR1 is SNHLY and CDR2 FYNNEI. V was clipped by 4 bases and J by 7 bases, with 14 bases between them. The CDR3 length is 13 residues. Written as DNA, the CDR3 is TGTGCCAGCAGTGCAGAGCGCGTGAGAGAGCAGTACTTC. Translating it yields CASSAERVREQYF. Filled out from reference TRBV2 and TRBJ2-7, the complete variable domain reads EPEVTQTPSHQVTQMGQEVILRCVPISNHLYFYWYRQILGQKVEFLVSFYNNEISEKSEIFDDQFSVERPDGSNFTLKIRSTKLEDSAMYFCASSAERVREQYFGPGTRLTVT.

This chain uses TRBV10-3 with TRBJ2-3, with 7 bases matching TRBD2. CDR1 and CDR2 from the germline V gene are ENHRY and SYGVKD. The CDR3 length is 15 residues. The ends lost 5 bases at V and 0 bases at J; junction bases unmatched: 5. The CDR3 sequence is CAISISGLSTDTQYF. DNA for the CDR3: TGTGCCATCAGTATTAGCGGGCTTAGCACAGATACGCAGTATTTT.

Notes on this clone: The junction shows a germline mismatch at one end, possibly a read error. This chain uses TRBV7-7 with TRBJ2-1, with 8 positions matching TRBD2. The V gene's germline CDR1 is SSHAT and CDR2 FNYEAQ (reference sequence). The CDR3 has 14 residues. This chain's CDR3 is CASSLVGREDEQFF. The DNA for the CDR3 is TGTGCTAGCAGCTTAGTCGGGAGGGAGGATGAGCAGTTCTTC.

J is TRBJ2-2 and V is TRBV16; the match to TRBD1 covers 7 bases. CDR1 KGHSY and CDR2 FQNENV come from the germline V gene. V lost 2 bases to trimming and J lost 3 bases; unmatched junction nucleotides: 3. The CDR3 is 15 residues long. In DNA form, the CDR3 reads TGTGCCAGCAGCCAACGGGGACAGTACACCGGGGAGCTGTTTTTT. It yields the protein CASSQRGQYTGELFF.

Written as DNA, the CDR3 is TGTGCCAGCAGCTTGGGGTTCGGGACTCTTCTGAACACCGGGGAGCTGTTTTTT. It is translated as CASSLGFGTLLNTGELFF. This rearrangement joins TRBV5-8 to TRBJ2-2; D possibly corresponds to TRBD2 (6 bases). V lost 0 bases and J 1 base, leaving 16 bases between the germline ends. This CDR3 has 18 residues. Germline V gene sequence: CDR1 SGHTS, CDR2 YDEGEE.

V and J are TRBV28 and TRBJ2-2, with 7 bases aligning to TRBD2. V lost 7 bases, J lost 4 bases, and 24 bases stayed unmatched. The V gene's germline CDR1 is MDHEN and CDR2 SYDVKM. The CDR3 covers 20 residues. CDR3 sequence (DNA): TGTGCCAGCACGTTTATTCAGGGAATTGGACGGGAGGACGGCACCGGGGAGCTGTTTTTT. Its protein is CASTFIQGIGREDGTGELFF.

CDR3 sequence reads: CASSPLGGRVEQYF. In DNA, the CDR3 is TGTGCCAGCAGCCCCCTGGGGGGGCGGGTCGAGCAGTACTTC. V gene TRBV7-2 combines with J gene TRBJ2-7, with D perhaps TRBD2 (7 bases). Germline-derived CDR1 and CDR2 are SGHTA and FQGNSA. Deletions cut 5 bases from V and 6 bases from J, with 17 bases between. The CDR3 contains 14 residues.

The V and J genes are TRBV19 and TRBJ2-2; D call uncertain. V was clipped by 2 bases and J by 1 base, with 5 bases between them. Germline-derived CDR1 and CDR2 are LNHDA and SQIVND (reference sequence). The CDR3 has 14 amino acids. CDR3 in DNA: TGTGCCAGTAGTATACAGGTGAACACCGGGGAGCTGTTTTTT. It is translated as CASSIQVNTGELFF.